Shown below are 23 T cell receptor beta chains from a single sample sequenced in a study of shared clonotypes between healthy human individuals. Method: immunoSEQ multiplex PCR; TCRdb's copy keeps in-frame clones and lacks some. The sample has nearly 2 million clones; 85% to 95% are singletons. CD8 cells regarded as naive lacked CD45RO, were positively chosen for CCR7, and omitted terminally differentiated effector memory CD45RA+ cells. Sequenced input: naive CD8+ T cells sorted from blood. The receptors here all came from a man aged 18-30 years in good health.

This clone has a single count. The sample has other DNA sequences that encode this CDR3 too. The V gene is TRBV6-5, the J gene TRBJ2-1; 7 bases fit TRBD1. Germline V gives CDR1 MNHEY, CDR2 SVGAGI. The length of the CDR3 is 13 residues. V lost 2 bases and J lost 5; bases outside the gene matches: 0. The CDR3 sequence is CASSYGTDNEQFF. As DNA, the CDR3 is TGTGCCAGCAGTTACGGGACAGACAATGAGCAGTTCTTC.

To note about this clone: The same CDR3 also results from other DNA sequences found in this sample. The rearrangement joins TRBV7-9 to TRBJ2-5; 7 bases are shared with TRBD1. The CDR3 covers 15 residues. The junction had 2 bases not matched to a gene; V was cut back by 1 base and J by 0 bases. Germline-derived CDR1 and CDR2 are SEHNR and FQNEAQ (reference sequence). Written as DNA, the CDR3 is TGTGCCAGCAGCTTAGTTACAGGGGACCAAGAGACCCAGTACTTC. It yields the protein CASSLVTGDQETQYF.

The CDR3 is CASSPRDRAMNTEAFF. DNA of the CDR3: TGTGCCAGCAGCCCCCGAGACAGAGCCATGAACACTGAAGCTTTCTTT. This rearrangement joins TRBV13 to TRBJ1-1; the D gene is possibly TRBD1 (5 bases). CDR1 PRHDT and CDR2 FYEKMQ come from the germline V gene (reference sequence). V lost 5 bases, J lost 0 bases, and 16 bases lay in between. The CDR3 is made up of 16 amino acids.

The genes are TRBV5-4 and TRBJ1-1, with 7 bases lining up with TRBD1. The junction had 8 bases not matched to a gene; V was cut back by 0 bases and J by 0 bases. This CDR3 region has 17 residues. Germline V lookup: CDR1 SGHNT, CDR2 YYREEE (reference sequence). CDR3 amino acids: CASSLGTGPVMNTEAFF. The CDR3 nucleotides are TGTGCCAGCAGCTTGGGGACAGGCCCGGTAATGAACACTGAAGCTTTCTTT. The full variable domain, rest sourced from reference TRBV5-4 and TRBJ1-1, is ETGVTQSPTHLIKTRGQQVTLRCSSQSGHNTVSWYQQALGQGPQFIFQYYREEENGRGNFPPRFSGLQFPNYSSELNVNALELDDSALYLCASSLGTGPVMNTEAFFGQGTRLTVV.

The chain links TRBV4-3 to TRBJ1-1; D uncertain. The CDR3 sequence is 15 residues long. The germline V gene has CDR1 LGHNA and CDR2 YSLEER. V lost 6 bases to trimming and J lost 0 bases, with 14 bases between them. CDR3: CASRRFEELNTEAFF. Here the CDR3 DNA reads TGCGCCAGCAGGAGATTTGAGGAACTGAACACTGAAGCTTTCTTT.

The V gene is TRBV7-2, the J gene TRBJ2-1; TRBD2 agrees at 8 bases. The CDR3 is made up of 14 amino acids. Germline-derived CDR1 and CDR2 are SGHTA and FQGNSA. V trimming: 5 bases; J trimming: 3 bases; junction bases outside the gene matches: 3. CDR3 in amino acids: CASSPGGGYNEQFF. As DNA, the CDR3 is TGTGCCAGCAGCCCCGGGGGGGGCTACAATGAGCAGTTCTTC.

The chain uses TRBV27 and TRBJ2-7; D is unresolved. Germline V CDR1 and CDR2: MNHEY, SMNVEV (reference sequence). This CDR3 has 13 amino acids. Trimming cost V 1 base and J 3 bases, with 7 bases left between them. The CDR3 loop is CASSLYVYYEQYF. The DNA of the CDR3 is TGTGCCAGCAGTTTATATGTTTACTACGAGCAGTACTTC.

The chain couples TRBV13 to TRBJ1-2; D not resolved. This CDR3 is built from 15 residues. Germline CDR1 is PRHDT and CDR2 is FYEKMQ (reference sequence). Trimming took 3 bases from V and 6 from J, leaving 17 bases between them. CDR3 loop: CASSLTTFREDGYTF. Here the CDR3 DNA reads TGTGCCAGCAGCTTGACCACCTTTAGAGAGGATGGCTACACCTTC. Drawing the rest from reference TRBV13 and TRBJ1-2, the complete variable domain is AAGVIQSPRHLIKEKRETATLKCYPIPRHDTVYWYQQGPGQDPQFLISFYEKMQSDKGSIPDRFSAQQFSDYHSELNMSSLELGDSALYFCASSLTTFREDGYTFGSGTRLTVV.

The rearrangement joins TRBV23-1 to TRBJ2-7, with D perhaps TRBD2 (5 bases). TRBV23-1 is flagged as an ORF with uncertain function. The CDR3 loop spans 17 amino acids. The V end lost 2 bases, the J end lost 6 bases, and 23 bases lay between the germline ends. CDR3 loop: CASSQQHGQPRAPEQYF. The CDR3 coding sequence is TGCGCCAGCAGTCAACAGCACGGTCAGCCGCGGGCTCCCGAGCAGTACTTC.

V gene TRBV5-6 combines with J gene TRBJ2-2; no clear D gene. V lost 0 bases, J lost 8 bases, and 14 bases lay in between. CDR3 size: 15 residues. CDR1 and CDR2 from the germline V gene are SGHDT and YYEEEE. The chain's CDR3 is CASSLAAYLGGELFF. For the CDR3, the DNA is TGTGCCAGCAGCTTGGCTGCGTATTTGGGAGGGGAGCTGTTTTTT.

For this clone: Other DNA sequences of this sample code for an identical CDR3. The genes are TRBV7-9 and TRBJ2-7; D gene ambiguous. V lost 1 base and J lost 5, with 6 bases in between. The CDR3 is 12 residues long. In germline, CDR1 is SEHNR, CDR2 FQNEAQ (reference sequence). The CDR3 sequence is CASSLGPNEQYF. For the CDR3, the DNA is TGTGCCAGCAGCTTAGGACCCAACGAGCAGTACTTC. The whole variable domain, remainder taken from reference TRBV7-9 and TRBJ2-7, is DTGVSQNPRHKITKRGQNVTFRCDPISEHNRLYWYRQTLGQGPEFLTYFQNEAQLEKSRLLSDRFSAERPKGSFSTLEIQRTEQGDSAMYLCASSLGPNEQYFGPGTRLTVT.

This clone appeared once. The same CDR3 is also encoded by other DNA sequences in this sample. The V and J genes are TRBV30 and TRBJ1-5; 9 bases are a match to TRBD1. Germline CDR1 and CDR2: GTSNPN and SVGIG (reference sequence). The CDR3 sequence is 14 residues long. J gave up 4 bases and V 0 bases, and 1 base lay outside the gene matches. The CDR3: CAWSVGQGNQPQHF. In DNA, the CDR3 is TGTGCCTGGAGTGTTGGACAGGGGAATCAGCCCCAGCATTTT.

V gene TRBV7-2 combines with J gene TRBJ1-2; D is unclear. The CDR3 consists of 16 residues. Deletions cut 2 bases from V and 1 base from J, with 14 bases between. Germline V gene sequence: CDR1 SGHTA, CDR2 FQGNSA. The CDR3 reads CASSLYLTGVNYGYTF. CDR3 coding DNA: TGTGCCAGCAGCTTATATCTCACCGGGGTTAACTATGGCTACACCTTC. Variable domain in full (rest from reference TRBV7-2 and TRBJ1-2): GAGVSQSPSNKVTEKGKDVELRCDPISGHTALYWYRQSLGQGLEFLIYFQGNSAPDKSGLPSDRFSAERTGGSVSTLTIQRTQQEDSAVYLCASSLYLTGVNYGYTFGSGTRLTVV.

Details on this clone: Other DNA sequences in the same sample also yield this CDR3. CDR3 sequence: CAISETGSYNEQFF. In DNA, the CDR3 is TGTGCCATCAGCGAAACAGGGTCCTACAATGAGCAGTTCTTC. The genes are TRBV10-3 and TRBJ2-1, with D possibly being TRBD1 (6 bases). V was shortened by 6 bases and J by 1 base, with 10 bases between the two germline ends. Germline CDR1 and CDR2: ENHRY and SYGVKD. The CDR3 sequence is 14 residues long.

The chain joins TRBV4-3 to TRBJ2-3, with D maybe TRBD2 (5 bases). V was shortened by 1 base and J by 5 bases, with 13 bases between the two germline ends. The CDR3 spans 15 residues. From germline, CDR1 is LGHNA and CDR2 YSLEER. CDR3 amino acids: CASSQGSSNGDTQYF. The DNA for the CDR3 is TGCGCCAGCAGCCAAGGTTCTAGCAATGGAGATACGCAGTATTTT.

This chain connects TRBV25-1 to TRBJ1-4; D call uncertain. From germline, CDR1 is MGHDK and CDR2 SYGVNS. V was cut by 6 bases and J by 8 bases, with 19 bases left in between. The CDR3 has 15 residues. CDR3 DNA: TGTGCCAGCAGCTTGGAGGCCGTGTGGGCGGAAAAACTGTTTTTT. Its protein product is CASSLEAVWAEKLFF. Full variable domain (remainder filled in from reference TRBV25-1 and TRBJ1-4): EADIYQTPRYLVIGTGKKITLECSQTMGHDKMYWYQQDPGMELHLIHYSYGVNSTEKGDLSSESTVSRIRTEHFPLTLESARPSHTSQYLCASSLEAVWAEKLFFGSGTQLSVL.

The V gene is TRBV29-1, the J gene TRBJ2-2; 13 bases line up with TRBD2. This CDR3 is built from 16 residues. Trimming took 2 bases from V and 4 from J; bases not matched to a gene: 4. The germline CDR1 and CDR2 sequences are SQVTM and ANQGSEA. The chain's CDR3 is CSVEMGLAGITGELFF. The DNA of the CDR3 is TGCAGCGTTGAAATGGGACTAGCGGGGATCACCGGGGAGCTGTTTTTT.

This chain connects TRBV6-6 to TRBJ2-1; D is undetermined. CDR3 length: 15 residues. The germline V gene has CDR1 MNHNY and CDR2 SVGAGI (reference sequence). V lost 5 bases and J lost 2, with 13 bases in between. The CDR3 coding sequence is TGTGCCAGCAGTCCTACTGCCGGAGCCTACAATGAGCAGTTCTTC. Encoded protein: CASSPTAGAYNEQFF.

With regard to this clone: Other DNA variants within this sample encode the same CDR3. V is TRBV6-5 and J is TRBJ1-2; a possible D gene is TRBD1 (6 bases). V lost 2 bases, J lost 6 bases, and 13 bases lay in between. The germline CDR1 and CDR2 sequences are MNHEY and SVGAGI. This CDR3 comprises 14 residues. CDR3 sequence: CASSYSEGVNGYTF. The CDR3, as DNA: TGTGCCAGCAGTTACAGTGAGGGGGTTAATGGCTACACCTTC.

The rearrangement links TRBV5-1 to TRBJ2-3; possibly TRBD2 for D (5 bases). The V and J ends lost 0 bases and 6 bases respectively, with 8 bases between them. The CDR3 covers 13 residues. Germline V lookup: CDR1 SGHRS, CDR2 YFSETQ. The CDR3 coding sequence is TGCGCCAGCAGCTTGGCCTCGGGGGATACGCAGTATTTT. This gives the protein CASSLASGDTQYF.

The rearrangement joins TRBV29-1 to TRBJ2-5; tentative D call: TRBD2 (5 bases). The germline V gene encodes CDR1 SQVTM and CDR2 ANQGSEA. V was shortened by 7 bases and J by 2 bases, with 14 bases between the two germline ends. This CDR3 spans 13 amino acids. In DNA, the CDR3 is TGCAGCGCCGAGGGCAGTCATCAAGAGACCCAGTACTTC. It yields the protein CSAEGSHQETQYF.

V usage is TRBV5-6 and J usage is TRBJ2-6; 8 bases are a match to TRBD1. The ends lost 0 bases at V and 0 bases at J; junction bases unmatched: 5. Per the germline V gene, CDR1 is SGHDT and CDR2 is YYEEEE. There are 18 residues in the CDR3. CDR3 sequence (DNA): TGTGCCAGCAGCTTGGTCGACAGGGGACTCTCTGGGGCCAACGTCCTGACTTTC. Encoded protein: CASSLVDRGLSGANVLTF.

This chain's CDR3 is CASSEGAGQPSYNEQFF. For the CDR3, the DNA is TGTGCCAGCAGTGAGGGGGCAGGGCAACCCTCCTACAATGAGCAGTTCTTC. V and J are TRBV2 and TRBJ2-1; tentative D call: TRBD1 (6 bases). Germline values: CDR1 SNHLY, CDR2 FYNNEI. V was clipped by 3 bases and J by 0 bases, with 15 bases between them. The CDR3 covers 17 residues.